This T cell receptor (beta chain) was observed in a study of T cell repertoires in cytomegalovirus infection. Whole-study context: Public signatures in TCR beta pointed to CMV infection and matching HLA type. Regarding the study as a whole: Ex vivo responses were dominated by HLA-C-restricted CMV-specific TCR beta clonotypes. Cumulative frequency (of public TCR beta family members) identified carriers of CMV plus the relevant HLA.

The CDR3 runs to 13 residues. V lost 7 bases, J lost 6 bases, and 15 bases lay in between. Remarks on this clonotype: Its antigen is still unknown.

TCRdb re-derived calls from the reads in MiXCR, one entry per CDR3 protein. Among 350,000 to 500,000 distinct CDR3 sequences, 30% to 40% were seen once, and the ten largest hold about an eighth. The sequenced material came from PBMCs. This sequence originates from a human donor in good health (CMV status not recorded). Some clones in this sample may be carry-over from other donors' samples. This sequence joins TRBV12-3 or TRBV12-4 and TRBJ1-1; the D gene is possibly TRBD1 (6 bases). The CDR3 loop reads CASKPGHRPEAFF. CDR3 in DNA: TGTGCCAGCAAACCGGGACATCGCCCTGAAGCTTTCTTT.